This T cell receptor (beta chain) was observed in a study of PD-1 blockade in classical Hodgkin lymphoma. Some clones are missing from TCRdb's copy, which holds only in-frame ones; the method was immunoSEQ multiplex PCR. The repertoire holds about 41,000 clones, with approximately 83% as singletons. With regard to this clone: Antigen specificity is unknown.

Each of the patients experienced relapse following autologous stem cell transplantation, and their brentuximab vedotin exposure differed. Germline-derived CDR1 and CDR2 are SEHNR and FQNEAQ (reference sequence). V lost 1 base, J lost 7 bases, and 0 bases lay in between. This CDR3 spans 10 amino acids. Study-level points and caveats: The diversity seen at baseline in complete responders resembled that of newly diagnosed patients.

The chain employs TRBV7-9 and TRBJ2-3; D call uncertain. This TCR was sampled from a human donor with classical Hodgkin lymphoma. Sequenced material: peripheral blood mononuclear cells (PBMCs), taken at baseline. Here the CDR3 reads CASSLDTQYF. DNA for the CDR3: TGTGCCAGCAGCTTAGATACGCAGTATTTT.